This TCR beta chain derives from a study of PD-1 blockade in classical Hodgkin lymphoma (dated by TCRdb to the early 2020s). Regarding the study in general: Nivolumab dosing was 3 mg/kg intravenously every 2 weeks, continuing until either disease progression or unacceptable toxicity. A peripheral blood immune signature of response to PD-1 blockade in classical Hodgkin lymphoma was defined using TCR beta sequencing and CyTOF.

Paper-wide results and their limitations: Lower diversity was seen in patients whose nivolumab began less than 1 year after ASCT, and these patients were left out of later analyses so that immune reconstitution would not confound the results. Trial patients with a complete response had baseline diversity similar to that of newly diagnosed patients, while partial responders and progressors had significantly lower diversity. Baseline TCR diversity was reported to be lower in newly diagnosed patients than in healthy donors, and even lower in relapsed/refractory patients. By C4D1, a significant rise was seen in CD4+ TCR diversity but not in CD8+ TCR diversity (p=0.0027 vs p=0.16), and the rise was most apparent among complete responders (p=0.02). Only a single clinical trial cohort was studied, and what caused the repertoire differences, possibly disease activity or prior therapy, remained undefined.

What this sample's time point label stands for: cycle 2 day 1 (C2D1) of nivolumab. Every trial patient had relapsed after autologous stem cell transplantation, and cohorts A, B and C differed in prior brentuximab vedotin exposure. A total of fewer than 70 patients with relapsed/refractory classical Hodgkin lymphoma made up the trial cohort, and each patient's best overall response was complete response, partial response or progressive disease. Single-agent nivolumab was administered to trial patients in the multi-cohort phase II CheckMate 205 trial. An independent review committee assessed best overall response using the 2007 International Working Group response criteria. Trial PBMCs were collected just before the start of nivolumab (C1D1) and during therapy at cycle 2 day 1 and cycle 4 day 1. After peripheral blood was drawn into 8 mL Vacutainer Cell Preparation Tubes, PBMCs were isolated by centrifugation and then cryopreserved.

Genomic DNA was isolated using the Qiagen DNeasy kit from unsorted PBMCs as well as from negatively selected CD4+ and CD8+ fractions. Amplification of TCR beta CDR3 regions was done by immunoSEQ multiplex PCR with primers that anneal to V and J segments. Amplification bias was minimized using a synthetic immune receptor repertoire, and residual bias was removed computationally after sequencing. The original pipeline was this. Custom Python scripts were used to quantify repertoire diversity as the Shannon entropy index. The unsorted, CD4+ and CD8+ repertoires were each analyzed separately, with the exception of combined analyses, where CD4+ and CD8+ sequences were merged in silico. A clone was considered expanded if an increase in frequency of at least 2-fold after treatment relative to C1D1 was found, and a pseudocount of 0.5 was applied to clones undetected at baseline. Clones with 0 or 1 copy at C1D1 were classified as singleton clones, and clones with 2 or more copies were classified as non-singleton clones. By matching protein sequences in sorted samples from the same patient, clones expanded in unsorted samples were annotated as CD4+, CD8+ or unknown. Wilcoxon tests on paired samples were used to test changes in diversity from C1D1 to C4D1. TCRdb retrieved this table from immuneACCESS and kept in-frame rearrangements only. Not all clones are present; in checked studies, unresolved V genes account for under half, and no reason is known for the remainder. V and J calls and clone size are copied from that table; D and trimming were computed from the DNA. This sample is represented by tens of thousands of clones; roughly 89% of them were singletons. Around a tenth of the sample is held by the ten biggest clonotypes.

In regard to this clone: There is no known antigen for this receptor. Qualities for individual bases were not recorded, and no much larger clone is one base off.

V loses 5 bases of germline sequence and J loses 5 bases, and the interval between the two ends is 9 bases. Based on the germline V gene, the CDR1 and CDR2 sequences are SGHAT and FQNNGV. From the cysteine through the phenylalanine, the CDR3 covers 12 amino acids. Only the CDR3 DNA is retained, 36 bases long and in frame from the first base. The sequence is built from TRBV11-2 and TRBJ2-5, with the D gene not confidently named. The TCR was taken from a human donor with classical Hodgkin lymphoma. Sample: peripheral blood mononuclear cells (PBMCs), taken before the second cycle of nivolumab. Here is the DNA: TGTGCCAGCAGCGCCCCCCACGAGACCCAGTACTTC. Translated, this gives CASSAPHETQYF.